The T cell receptor beta chain under discussion was sequenced for a study of early T cells in non-severe SARS-CoV-2 infection. Study as a whole: Whole-blood bulk RNA, unsorted, was sequenced, and chains were unpaired.

In the case of this clonotype: Its specificity is not known.

Tagging with unique molecular identifiers was applied to individual cDNA molecules. TCRdb itself ran the 5' RACE reads through MiXCR, one entry per CDR3 protein. Of roughly 47,000 distinct CDR3 sequences listed, around 6% are singletons. Study findings and constraints: Database matching using VDJdb favored anti-spike CD8 responses, with private and CD4 specificities left missing.

Trimming removed 2 bases from V and 9 bases from J, with 11 bases in between. The CDR3 has 13 residues. In germline, CDR1 is SGHAT, CDR2 FQNNGV. The chain joins TRBV11-2 to TRBJ2-1; D call uncertain. Here the sequenced sample was whole blood, taken at baseline. The TCR was taken from an adult who was a healthcare worker with PCR-confirmed SARS-CoV-2 infection or an uninfected control (not recorded which). The DNA of the CDR3 is TGTGCCAGCAGCTTACCCGTGGCGAGTGAGCAGTTCTTC. Translating it yields CASSLPVASEQFF.